The sequence of this TCR beta chain was determined in a study of blood T cell repertoires in COVID-19. In the study overall: There were acute and convalescent COVID-19 samples, and they came from the United States, Italy and Spain. Sample material is recorded as cDNA or gDNA derived from T cells, B-cell-depleted T cells, or PBMCs.

As originally analysed: Reference gene primer amplification yielded estimated nucleated cell counts. Measured with immunoSEQ multiplex PCR; TCRdb has only the in-frame clones, and not every one. That table furnishes V, J and clone size, whereas the DNA furnished D and trimming. The sample has over 60,000 clones; 85% to 90% are singletons. This clone was counted a single time. Germline V lookup: CDR1 ENHRY, CDR2 SYGVKD. The CDR3 totals 16 residues. The J segment lost 4 bases and the V segment lost 4 bases, leaving 10 bases of the junction unmatched. The sequencing sample was made of peripheral blood. The TCR originated in a man between 65 and 79 years old with active or convalescent COVID-19. This chain links TRBV10-3 with TRBJ2-7; TRBD2 matches 10 bases. This CDR3 reads CAISVSSGRGRYEQYF. DNA for the CDR3: TGTGCCATCAGTGTTTCAAGCGGGAGGGGGAGGTACGAGCAGTACTTC.